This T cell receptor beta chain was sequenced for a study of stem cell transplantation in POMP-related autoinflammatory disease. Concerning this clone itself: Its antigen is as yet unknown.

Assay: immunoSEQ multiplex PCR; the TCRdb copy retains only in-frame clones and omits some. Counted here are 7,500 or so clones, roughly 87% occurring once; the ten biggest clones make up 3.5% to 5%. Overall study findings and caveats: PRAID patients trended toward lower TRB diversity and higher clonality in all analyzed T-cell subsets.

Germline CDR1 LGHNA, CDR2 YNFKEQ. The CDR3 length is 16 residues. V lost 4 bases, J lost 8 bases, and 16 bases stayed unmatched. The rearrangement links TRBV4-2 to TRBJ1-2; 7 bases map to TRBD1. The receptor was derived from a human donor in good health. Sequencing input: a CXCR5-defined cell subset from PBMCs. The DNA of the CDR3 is TGTGCCAGCAGCCTAACAGGGGCTGGTCGGGTTGGCGGCTACACCTTC. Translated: CASSLTGAGRVGGYTF.